A selection of T cell receptor beta chains follows, all from one sample in a study of regulatory T cells in long-lasting Graves disease. Via MiXCR, TCRdb re-called the multiplex PCR reads, giving one row per CDR3 protein. The data hold about 470,000 distinct CDR3 sequences, with less than 25% observed a single time. Sample: peripheral blood mononuclear cells (PBMCs), taken when the disease was refractory, from a patient treated with antithyroid drugs. Every receptor here comes from a female donor with Graves disease. CDR3s leave out the opening cysteine and the closing phenylalanine or tryptophan.

j_gene | v_gene | CDR3aa
TRBJ1-5 | TRBV28 | ASRWTGGSNQPRH
TRBJ2-7 | TRBV28 | ASSFGSVEQY
TRBJ2-7 | TRBV4-1 | AGSQDERGSYEQY
TRBJ2-5 | TRBV6-5 | ASSYPAGRVQETQY
TRBJ2-5 | TRBV30 | ASTSGREEETQY
TRBJ2-7 | TRBV27 | ASGFGYEQY
TRBJ1-2 | TRBV19 | ASSTAGSNYGYT
- | TRBV25-1 | ASSDGDGSYEQY
TRBJ1-1 | TRBV28 | ASSFEIGGLKDTEAF
TRBJ2-7 | TRBV5-1 | ASSTAVDEQY
TRBJ2-4 | TRBV5-1 | ASSSLTGQGASNIQY
TRBJ2-7 | TRBV6-2/TRBV6-3 | ASRTGSYEQY
TRBJ2-2 | TRBV6-2/TRBV6-3 | ASSYSGGFTGELF
TRBJ2-5 | TRBV2 | ASWASGGAWETQY
TRBJ2-5 | TRBV4-1 | ASSPYYREQETQY
TRBJ2-2 | TRBV25-1 | ASSESRGTSLVGELF
TRBJ2-7 | TRBV5-1 | ASSQGQGFYEQY
TRBJ2-3 | TRBV6-1 | ASRAFPGRPSTDTQY
TRBJ2-7 | TRBV20-1 | SAARTAYEQY
TRBJ2-7 | TRBV20-1 | SARTGTLSYEQY
TRBJ2-7 | TRBV11-2 | ASSLLADTYEQY
TRBJ2-1 | TRBV7-9 | ASGGDYNEQF
TRBJ2-4 | TRBV29-1 | SVEGGQGADIQY
TRBJ1-1 | TRBV5-1 | ASSFEVLTGGNTEAF
TRBJ2-2 | TRBV28 | ASSPDRINTGELF
TRBJ2-7 | TRBV6-1 | ATTTGVEQY
TRBJ2-7 | TRBV18 | ASSLKMGGFYEQY
TRBJ2-1 | TRBV12-3/TRBV12-4 | ASSFARENGDEQF
TRBJ1-2 | TRBV6-2/TRBV6-3 | ASSYLGEGYGYT
TRBJ1-1 | TRBV3-1 | ASSQAPPGNTEAF
TRBJ1-5 | TRBV12-3/TRBV12-4 | ASNTGSRGSQPQH
TRBJ2-7 | TRBV20-1 | SARVLTGDYEQY
TRBJ1-1 | TRBV14 | ASSQGGNTEAF
TRBJ2-5 | TRBV7-9 | ASSPWTSRGETQY
TRBJ2-7 | TRBV18 | ASSPSEAVTSYEQY